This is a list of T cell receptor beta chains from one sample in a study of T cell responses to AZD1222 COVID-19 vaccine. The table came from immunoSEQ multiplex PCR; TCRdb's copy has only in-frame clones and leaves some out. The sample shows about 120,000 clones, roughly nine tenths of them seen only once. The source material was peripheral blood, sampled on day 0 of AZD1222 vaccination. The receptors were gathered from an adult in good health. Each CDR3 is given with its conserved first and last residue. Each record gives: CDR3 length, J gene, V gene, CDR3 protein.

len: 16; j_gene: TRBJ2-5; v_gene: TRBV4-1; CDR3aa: CASSQGSGGLGETQYF
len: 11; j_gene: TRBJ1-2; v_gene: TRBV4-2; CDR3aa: CASSQDGGYTF
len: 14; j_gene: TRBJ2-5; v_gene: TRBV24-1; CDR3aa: CATSDFLSQETQYF
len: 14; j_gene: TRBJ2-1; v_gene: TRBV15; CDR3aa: CATSRDRQGGEQFF
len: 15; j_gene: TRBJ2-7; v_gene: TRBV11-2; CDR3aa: CASSLVLGASYEQYF
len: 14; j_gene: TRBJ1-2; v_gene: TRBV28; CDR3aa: CASKIGGSFYGYTF
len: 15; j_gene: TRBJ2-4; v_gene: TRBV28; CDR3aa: CASTAGGAAKNIQYF
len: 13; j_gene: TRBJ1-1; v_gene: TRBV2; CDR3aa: CASSEGTNTEAFF
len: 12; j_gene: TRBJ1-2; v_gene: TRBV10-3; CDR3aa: CAISDRVYGYTF
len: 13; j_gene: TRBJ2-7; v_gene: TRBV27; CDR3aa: CASRGAGTYEQYF
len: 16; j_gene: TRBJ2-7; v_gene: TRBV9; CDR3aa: CASSVATSGTSYEQYF
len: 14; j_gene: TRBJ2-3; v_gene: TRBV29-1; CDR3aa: CSVEGGQGADTQYF
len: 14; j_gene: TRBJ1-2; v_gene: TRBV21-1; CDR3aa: CASSNCDSYYGYTF
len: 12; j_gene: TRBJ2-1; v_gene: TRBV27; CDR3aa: CVSESSYNEQFF
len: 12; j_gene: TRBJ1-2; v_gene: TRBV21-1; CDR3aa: CASSKGRCGYTF
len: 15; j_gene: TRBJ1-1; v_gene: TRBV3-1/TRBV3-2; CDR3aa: CASSLRTGGRTEAFF
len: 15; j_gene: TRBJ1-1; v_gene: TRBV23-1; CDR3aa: CASSQWGRAGTEAFF
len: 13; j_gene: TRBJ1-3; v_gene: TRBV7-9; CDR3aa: CASSNAQGNTIYF
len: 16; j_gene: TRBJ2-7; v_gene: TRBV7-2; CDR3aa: CASSPLAERGINEQYF
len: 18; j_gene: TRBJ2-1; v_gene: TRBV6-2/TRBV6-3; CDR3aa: CASSQGLGGWGRYNEQFF
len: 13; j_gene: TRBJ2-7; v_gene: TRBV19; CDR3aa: CASAGLHSYEQYF
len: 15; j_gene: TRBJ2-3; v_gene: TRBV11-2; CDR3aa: CASSLDGGAPDTQYF
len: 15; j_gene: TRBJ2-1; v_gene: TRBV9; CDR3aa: CASSVGGRNNNEQFF
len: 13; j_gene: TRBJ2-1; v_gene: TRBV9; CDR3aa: CAIQGGDGSEQFF
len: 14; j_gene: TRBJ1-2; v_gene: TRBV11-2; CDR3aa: CASSSATGWGGYTF
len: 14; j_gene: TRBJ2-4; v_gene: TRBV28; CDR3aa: CASTDGGTKNIQYF
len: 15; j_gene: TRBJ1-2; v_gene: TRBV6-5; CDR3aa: CASSYKGPNNYGYTF
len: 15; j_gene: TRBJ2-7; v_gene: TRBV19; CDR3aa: CASSIDSQGYYEQYF
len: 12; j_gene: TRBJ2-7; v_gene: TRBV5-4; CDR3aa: CASSPGGDEQYF
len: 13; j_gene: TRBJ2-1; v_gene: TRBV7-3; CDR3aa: CASSPSGEQEQFF
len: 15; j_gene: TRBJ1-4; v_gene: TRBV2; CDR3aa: CASSEEGSLNEKLFF
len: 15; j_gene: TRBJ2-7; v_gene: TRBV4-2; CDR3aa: CASRAGTLRGAEQYF
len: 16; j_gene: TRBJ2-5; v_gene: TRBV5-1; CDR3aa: CASSPGAGRLQETQYF
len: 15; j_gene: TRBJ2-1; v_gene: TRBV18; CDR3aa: CASSPDRSSYNEQFF
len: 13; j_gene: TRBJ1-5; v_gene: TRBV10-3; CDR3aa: CAISFQFDGPQHF
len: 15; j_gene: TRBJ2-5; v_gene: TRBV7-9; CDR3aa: CASSLLGGYEETQYF
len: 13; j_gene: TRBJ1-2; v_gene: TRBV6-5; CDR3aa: CASSLGGADGYTF
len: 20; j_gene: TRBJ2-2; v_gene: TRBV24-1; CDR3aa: CATSDPVPGLAGGPHGELFF
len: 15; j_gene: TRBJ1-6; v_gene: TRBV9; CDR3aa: CASSVVDSWNSPLHF
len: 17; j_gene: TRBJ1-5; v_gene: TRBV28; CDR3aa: CASSLLAQGSGNQPQHF
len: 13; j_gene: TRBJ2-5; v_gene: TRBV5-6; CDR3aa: CASSLQGKETQYF
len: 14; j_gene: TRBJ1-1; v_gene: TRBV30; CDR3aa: CAWSTGSWGTEAFF